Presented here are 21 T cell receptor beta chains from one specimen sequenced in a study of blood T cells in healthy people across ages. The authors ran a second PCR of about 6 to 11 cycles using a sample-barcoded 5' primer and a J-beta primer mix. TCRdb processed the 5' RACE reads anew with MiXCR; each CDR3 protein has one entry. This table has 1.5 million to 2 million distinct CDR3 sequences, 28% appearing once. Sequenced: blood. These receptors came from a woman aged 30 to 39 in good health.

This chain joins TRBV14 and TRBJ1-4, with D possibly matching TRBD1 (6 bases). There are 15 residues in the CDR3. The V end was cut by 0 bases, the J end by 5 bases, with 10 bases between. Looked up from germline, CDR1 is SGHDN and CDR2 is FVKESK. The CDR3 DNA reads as TGTGCCAGCAGCCAAGATGGACAGAGAAATGAAAAACTGTTTTTT. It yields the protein CASSQDGQRNEKLFF.

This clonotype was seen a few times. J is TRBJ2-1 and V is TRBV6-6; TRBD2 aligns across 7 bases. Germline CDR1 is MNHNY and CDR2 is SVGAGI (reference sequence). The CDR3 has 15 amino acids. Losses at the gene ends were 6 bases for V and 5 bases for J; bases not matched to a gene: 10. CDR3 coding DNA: TGTGCCAGCAGGCGTTGGGAGGGCCGGAACAATGAGCAGTTCTTC. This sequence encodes CASRRWEGRNNEQFF.

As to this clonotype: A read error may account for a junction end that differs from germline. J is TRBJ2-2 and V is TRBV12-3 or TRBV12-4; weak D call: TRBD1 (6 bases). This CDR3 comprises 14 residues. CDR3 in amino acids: CVSSQQGNTGELFF. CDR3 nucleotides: TGTGTCAGCAGCCAACAGGGGAACACCGGGGAGCTGTTTTTT.

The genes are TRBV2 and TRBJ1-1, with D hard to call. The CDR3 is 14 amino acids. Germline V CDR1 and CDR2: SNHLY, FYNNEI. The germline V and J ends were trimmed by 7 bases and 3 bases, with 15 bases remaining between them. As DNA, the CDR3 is TGTGCCAGCAACACCATGCGCCAGGACACTGAAGCTTTCTTT. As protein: CASNTMRQDTEAFF.

CDR3: CASSWGLAVASADVQYF. DNA for the CDR3: TGTGCCAGCAGTTGGGGACTAGCGGTCGCTAGCGCAGATGTGCAGTATTTT. The rearrangement uses TRBV12-3 or TRBV12-4 and TRBJ2-3; 11 nucleotides align to TRBD2. The CDR3 contains 17 residues. The V gene end was trimmed by 4 bases and the J gene end by 11 bases; junction bases not matched to a gene: 17.

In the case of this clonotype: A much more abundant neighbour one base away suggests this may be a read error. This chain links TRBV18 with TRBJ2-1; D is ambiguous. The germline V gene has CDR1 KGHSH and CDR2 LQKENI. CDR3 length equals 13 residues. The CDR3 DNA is TGTGTCAGCTCACCTATAGGGCTCAATGAGCAGTTCTTC. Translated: CVSSPIGLNEQFF.

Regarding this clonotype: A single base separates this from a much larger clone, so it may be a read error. The CDR3 DNA follows: TGTGCCAGCAGTAACAGGGTCAACGAGCAGTACTTC. Encoded protein: CASSNRVNEQYF. V and J are TRBV6-5 and TRBJ2-7, with D tentatively TRBD1 (6 bases). Trimming took off 5 bases at V and 5 bases at J, with 10 bases between the two ends. CDR3 length equals 12 residues. Germline V CDR1 and CDR2: MNHEY, SVGAGI.

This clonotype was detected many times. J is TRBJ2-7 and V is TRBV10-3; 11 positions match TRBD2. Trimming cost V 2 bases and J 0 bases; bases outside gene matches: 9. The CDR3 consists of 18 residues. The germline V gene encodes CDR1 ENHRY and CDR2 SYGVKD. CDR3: CAISEAGTSGSSSYEQYF. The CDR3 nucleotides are TGTGCCATCAGTGAGGCCGGGACTAGCGGTTCGAGCTCCTACGAGCAGTACTTC.

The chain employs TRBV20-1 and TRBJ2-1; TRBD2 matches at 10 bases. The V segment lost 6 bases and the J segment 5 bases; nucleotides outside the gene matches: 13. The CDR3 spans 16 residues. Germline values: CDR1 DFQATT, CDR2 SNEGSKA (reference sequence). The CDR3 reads CSAPVLGAGGNNEQFF. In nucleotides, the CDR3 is TGCAGTGCCCCGGTCCTGGGAGCGGGAGGGAACAATGAGCAGTTCTTC.

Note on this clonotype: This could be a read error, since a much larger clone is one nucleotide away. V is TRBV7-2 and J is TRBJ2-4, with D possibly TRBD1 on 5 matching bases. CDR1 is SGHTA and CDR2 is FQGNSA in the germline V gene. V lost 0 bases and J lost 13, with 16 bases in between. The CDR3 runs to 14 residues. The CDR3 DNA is TGTGCCAGCAGCTTAGCCCGGCAGGGCAATGAGCAGTACTTC. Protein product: CASSLARQGNEQYF.

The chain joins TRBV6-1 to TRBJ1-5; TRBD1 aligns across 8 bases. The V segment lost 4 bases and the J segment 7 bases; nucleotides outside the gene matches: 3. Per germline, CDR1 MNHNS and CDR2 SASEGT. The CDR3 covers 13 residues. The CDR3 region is CASSGTGIQPQHF. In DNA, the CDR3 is TGTGCCAGCAGTGGGACAGGGATACAGCCCCAGCATTTT.

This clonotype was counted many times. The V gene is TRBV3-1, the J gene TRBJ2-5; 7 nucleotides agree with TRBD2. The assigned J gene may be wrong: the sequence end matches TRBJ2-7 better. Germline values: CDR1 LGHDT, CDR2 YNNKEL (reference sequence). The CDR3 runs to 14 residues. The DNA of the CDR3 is TGTGCCAGCAGCCAAGATGGGGCTAGCGGCGAGCAGTACTTC. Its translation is CASSQDGASGEQYF.

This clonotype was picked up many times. This chain's CDR3 is CASSLGMGTPSYNEQFF. Written as DNA, the CDR3 is TGCGCCAGCAGCTTGGGAATGGGGACACCCTCCTACAATGAGCAGTTCTTC. This chain links TRBV5-1 with TRBJ2-1; the D gene is possibly TRBD1 (6 bases). Germline CDR1 is SGHRS and CDR2 is YFSETQ. V lost 0 bases, J lost 0 bases, and 13 bases lay in between. The CDR3 sequence is 17 residues long.

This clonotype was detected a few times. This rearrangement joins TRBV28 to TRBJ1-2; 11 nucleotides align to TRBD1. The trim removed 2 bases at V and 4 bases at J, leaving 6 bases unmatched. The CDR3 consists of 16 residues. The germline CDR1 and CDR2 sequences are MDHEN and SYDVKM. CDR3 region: CASSLPSGTGGYGYTF. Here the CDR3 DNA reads TGTGCCAGCAGTTTACCCTCCGGGACAGGGGGCTATGGCTACACCTTC.

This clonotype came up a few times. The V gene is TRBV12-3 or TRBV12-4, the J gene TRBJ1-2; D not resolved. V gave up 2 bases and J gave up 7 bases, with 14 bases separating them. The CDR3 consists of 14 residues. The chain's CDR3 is CASSLSRRRVGYTF. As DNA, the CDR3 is TGTGCCAGCAGTTTAAGTCGGAGGAGGGTTGGCTACACCTTC.

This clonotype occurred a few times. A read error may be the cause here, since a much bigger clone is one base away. In DNA, the CDR3 is TGTGCCAGCAGGTCCGGGACACTCTACGGGCAGTACTTC. Translation: CASRSGTLYGQYF. The chain employs TRBV7-9 and TRBJ2-7; weak D call: TRBD1 (6 bases). The length of the CDR3 is 13 residues. The germline V gene encodes CDR1 SEHNR and CDR2 FQNEAQ (reference sequence).

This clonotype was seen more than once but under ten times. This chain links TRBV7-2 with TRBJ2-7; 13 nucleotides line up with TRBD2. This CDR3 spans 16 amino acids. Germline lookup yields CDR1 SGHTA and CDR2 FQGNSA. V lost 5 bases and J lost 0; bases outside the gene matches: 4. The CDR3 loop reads CASSPGLAGVSYEQYF. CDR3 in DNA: TGTGCCAGCAGCCCCGGACTAGCGGGAGTCTCCTACGAGCAGTACTTC.

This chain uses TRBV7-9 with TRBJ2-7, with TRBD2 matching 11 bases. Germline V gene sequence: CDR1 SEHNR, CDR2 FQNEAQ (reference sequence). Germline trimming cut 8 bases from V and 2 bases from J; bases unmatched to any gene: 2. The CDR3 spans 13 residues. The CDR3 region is CASQTSGTYEQYF. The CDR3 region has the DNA TGTGCCAGCCAGACTAGCGGGACCTACGAGCAGTACTTC.

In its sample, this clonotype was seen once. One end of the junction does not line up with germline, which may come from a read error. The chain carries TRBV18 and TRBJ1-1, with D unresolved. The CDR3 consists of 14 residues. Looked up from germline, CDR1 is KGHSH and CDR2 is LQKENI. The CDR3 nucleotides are TGTACCAGCTCACCCGCGGCGGGGAACACTGAAGCTTTCTTT. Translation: CTSSPAAGNTEAFF.

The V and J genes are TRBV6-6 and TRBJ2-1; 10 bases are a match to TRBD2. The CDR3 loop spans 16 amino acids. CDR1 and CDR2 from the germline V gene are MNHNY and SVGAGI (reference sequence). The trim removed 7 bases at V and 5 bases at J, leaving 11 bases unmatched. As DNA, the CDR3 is TGTGCCAGCACTTTTGAGGGAGCGGGAGGGGACAATGAGCAGTTCTTC. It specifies CASTFEGAGGDNEQFF.

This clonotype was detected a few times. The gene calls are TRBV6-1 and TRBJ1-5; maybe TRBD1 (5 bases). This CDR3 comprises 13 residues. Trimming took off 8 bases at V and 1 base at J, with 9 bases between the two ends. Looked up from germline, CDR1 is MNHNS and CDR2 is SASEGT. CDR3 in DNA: TGTGCCAGCCTGGACATAAGCAATCAGCCCCAGCATTTT. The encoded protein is CASLDISNQPQHF.